This is a list of T cell receptor beta chains from one sample in a study of blood T cell repertoires in COVID-19. Produced via immunoSEQ multiplex PCR; TCRdb's table is partial and in-frame only. The profile covers about 35,000 clones, with 75% to 90% appearing a single time and around 10% taken by the ten largest. The specimen sequenced was peripheral blood. The receptors stem from a man older than 75 with active COVID-19. The CDR3 runs from the conserved cysteine through the conserved F or W. Fields, in order: V gene, J gene, CDR3 protein.

V: TRBV10-3
J: TRBJ2-5
CDR3: CAINAGGERETQYF

V: TRBV19
J: TRBJ1-6
CDR3: CASSIRTPVGPLHF

V: TRBV6-5
J: TRBJ2-1
CDR3: CASSSWTSDYNEQFF

V: TRBV28
J: TRBJ2-1
CDR3: CASSPRDAGGLAGWSEQFF

V: TRBV5-6
J: TRBJ2-1
CDR3: CASSLGLNEQFF

V: TRBV6-5
J: TRBJ2-2
CDR3: CASKVAGGTGELFF

V: TRBV13
J: TRBJ2-7
CDR3: CASSPRDRYEQYF

V: TRBV19
J: TRBJ2-7
CDR3: CASSIGSSGPYEQYF

V: TRBV27
J: TRBJ2-2
CDR3: CASSPPDRKINTGELFF

V: TRBV9
J: TRBJ2-1
CDR3: CASSAWGSGRETGNEQFF

V: TRBV6-4
J: TRBJ1-5
CDR3: CASSDLRQGGQPQHF

V: TRBV24-1
J: TRBJ2-1
CDR3: CATSDFGQGAGNEQFF

V: TRBV6-6
J: TRBJ2-1
CDR3: CASTETGQPYNEQFF

V: TRBV24-1
J: TRBJ2-1
CDR3: CATSDGRKPYNEQFF

V: TRBV7-2
J: TRBJ2-7
CDR3: CASSFSGGEQYF

V: TRBV6-5
J: TRBJ2-7
CDR3: CASTPDRAGYEQYF

V: TRBV7-9
J: TRBJ1-3
CDR3: CASSVQGSNTIYF

V: TRBV18
J: TRBJ2-7
CDR3: CASSRRQDPSNEQYF

V: TRBV7-2
J: TRBJ2-3
CDR3: CASSRPGQGIITQYF

V: TRBV7-2
J: TRBJ1-4
CDR3: CASSLATGTNEKLFF

V: TRBV18
J: TRBJ1-4
CDR3: CASSEGATNEKLFF

V: TRBV12-3/TRBV12-4
J: TRBJ2-7
CDR3: CASSFREGYEQYF

V: TRBV12-3/TRBV12-4
J: TRBJ1-1
CDR3: CASSLGGDTEAFF

V: TRBV6-2/TRBV6-3
J: TRBJ2-5
CDR3: CASSYNSGHKQETQYF

V: TRBV5-6
J: TRBJ1-5
CDR3: CASSLGQLNQPQHF

V: TRBV6-6
J: TRBJ2-7
CDR3: CASAGGSGRVNEQYF

V: TRBV5-4
J: TRBJ2-7
CDR3: CASSTGTPGNEQYF

V: TRBV28
J: TRBJ2-7
CDR3: CASRSDTSGYEQYF

V: TRBV28
J: TRBJ2-6
CDR3: CASTPEGVPPLNVLTF

V: TRBV10-1
J: TRBJ1-5
CDR3: CASSEEGRYRNQPQHF

V: TRBV18
J: TRBJ2-3
CDR3: CASSPRRGTDTQYF

V: TRBV30
J: TRBJ2-3
CDR3: CAWSKVGKLDTQYF

V: TRBV4-1
J: TRBJ1-1
CDR3: CASSQSVNTEAFF

V: TRBV24-1
J: TRBJ2-1
CDR3: CATSGGRTGVPNEQFF

V: TRBV3-1/TRBV3-2
J: TRBJ2-7
CDR3: CASSQGPLAGALKQYF

V: TRBV28
J: TRBJ1-4
CDR3: CASSFRTGRGGQKLFF

V: TRBV18
J: TRBJ2-7
CDR3: CASSPPASSGNRPSHEQYF

V: TRBV7-8
J: TRBJ2-1
CDR3: CASSLSGSYNEQFF

V: TRBV19
J: TRBJ1-5
CDR3: CASSRQPQGARPQHF

V: TRBV15
J: TRBJ1-1
CDR3: CATSDTGGYTEAFF

V: TRBV4-3
J: TRBJ2-5
CDR3: CASSATIAGETQYF